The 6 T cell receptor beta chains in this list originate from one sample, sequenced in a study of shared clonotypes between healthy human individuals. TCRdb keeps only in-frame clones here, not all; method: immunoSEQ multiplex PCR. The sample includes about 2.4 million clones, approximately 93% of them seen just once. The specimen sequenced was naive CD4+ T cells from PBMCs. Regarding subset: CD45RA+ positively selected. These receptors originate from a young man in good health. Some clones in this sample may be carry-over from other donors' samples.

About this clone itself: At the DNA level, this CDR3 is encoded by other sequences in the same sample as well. The CDR3 sequence: CASSSGQGYEQYF. DNA of the CDR3: TGCGCCAGCAGCTCTGGACAGGGGTACGAGCAGTACTTC. The chain links TRBV5-1 to TRBJ2-7; 9 bases map to TRBD1. With 3 bases clipped from V and 4 bases from J, the junction kept 2 bases outside the gene matches. Germline V gene sequence: CDR1 SGHRS, CDR2 YFSETQ. This CDR3 is built from 13 residues.

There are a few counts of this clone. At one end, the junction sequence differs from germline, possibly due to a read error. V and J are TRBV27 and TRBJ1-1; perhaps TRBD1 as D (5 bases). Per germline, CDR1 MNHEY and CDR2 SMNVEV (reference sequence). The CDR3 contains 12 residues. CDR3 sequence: CASGTLDTGAFF. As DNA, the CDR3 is TGTGCCAGCGGTACTTTGGACACTGGAGCTTTCTTT.

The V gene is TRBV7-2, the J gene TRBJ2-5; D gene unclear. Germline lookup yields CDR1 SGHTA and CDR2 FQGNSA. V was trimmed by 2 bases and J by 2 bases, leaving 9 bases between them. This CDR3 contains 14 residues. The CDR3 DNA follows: TGTGCCAGCAGCTTAAGCACGTCTCAAGAGACCCAGTACTTC. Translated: CASSLSTSQETQYF.

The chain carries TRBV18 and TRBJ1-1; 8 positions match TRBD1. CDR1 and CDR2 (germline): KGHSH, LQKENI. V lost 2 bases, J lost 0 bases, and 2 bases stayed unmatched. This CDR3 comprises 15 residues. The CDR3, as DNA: TGTGCCAGCTCACCAGGGACAGGCATGAACACTGAAGCTTTCTTT. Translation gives CASSPGTGMNTEAFF.

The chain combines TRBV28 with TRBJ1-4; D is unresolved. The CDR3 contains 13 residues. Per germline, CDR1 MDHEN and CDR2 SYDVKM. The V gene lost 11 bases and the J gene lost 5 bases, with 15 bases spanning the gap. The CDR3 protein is CAARPRPNEKLFF. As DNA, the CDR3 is TGTGCCGCCCGCCCCAGGCCAAATGAAAAACTGTTTTTT.

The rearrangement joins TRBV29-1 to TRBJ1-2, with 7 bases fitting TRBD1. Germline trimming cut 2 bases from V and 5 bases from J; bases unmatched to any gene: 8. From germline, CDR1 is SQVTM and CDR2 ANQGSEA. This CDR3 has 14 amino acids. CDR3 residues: CSVETRGVPYGYTF. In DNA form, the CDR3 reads TGCAGCGTTGAAACCAGGGGGGTTCCTTATGGCTACACCTTC.